One and the same sample provided the 23 T cell receptor beta chains below, sequenced in a study of T cells in Graves' hyperthyroidism and ophthalmopathy. RNA transcripts served as the template for amplifying TCR beta CDR3 regions. TCR CDR3 regions were first amplified by RT-PCR with HTBI primers. TCRdb independently ran MiXCR on the multiplex PCR reads; one entry per CDR3 protein. The sample comprises under 450,000 distinct CDR3 sequences, roughly 17% of which are singletons, and 30% to 40% rests with the top ten. The sequencing sample was made of blood. Every receptor here comes from a woman in her 30s with Graves' hyperthyroidism that later progressed to Graves' ophthalmopathy.

The table lists this clonotype with many counts. The V and J genes are TRBV30 and TRBJ1-1; D is ambiguous. The germline gives CDR1 GTSNPN, CDR2 SVGIG (reference sequence). Trimming shortened V by 4 bases and J by 1 base, and 16 bases separated the two germline ends. The CDR3 is 15 residues long. The CDR3 protein is CAWIPRTTRNTEAFF. The CDR3 nucleotides read TGTGCCTGGATCCCCAGAACTACACGGAACACTGAAGCTTTCTTT.

The CDR3 coding sequence is TGCAGCGTTACATCTACCGGGGAGCTGTTTTTT. Protein product: CSVTSTGELFF. V gene TRBV29-1 combines with J gene TRBJ2-2; D uncertain. In germline, CDR1 is SQVTM, CDR2 ANQGSEA. There are 11 residues in the CDR3. The V end was cut by 5 bases, the J end by 5 bases, with 6 bases between.

A note on this clonotype: This may come from a read error, since a much larger clone is one base off. The chain carries TRBV6-1 and TRBJ2-7; no reliable D call. V was pared by 1 base and J by 3 bases, with 13 bases between. The CDR3 is 15 amino acids. Germline CDR1 and CDR2: MNHNS and SASEGT. CDR3: CASSEDTVGSYEQYF. DNA for the CDR3: TGTGCCAGCAGTGAAGACACCGTGGGCAGCTACGAGCAGTACTTC.

Many counts were recorded for this clonotype. This chain uses TRBV7-2 with TRBJ1-2; D is possibly TRBD1 (5 bases). The CDR3 contains 17 residues. In germline, CDR1 is SGHTA, CDR2 FQGNSA. V was pared by 1 base and J by 3 bases, with 18 bases between. CDR3 amino acids: CASSLGHWFGAHYGYTF. The DNA for the CDR3 is TGTGCCAGCAGCTTAGGTCATTGGTTCGGGGCGCACTATGGCTACACCTTC.

The sample holds a few counts of this clonotype. This may be a read error: a much more frequent sequence differs by one nucleotide. The V gene is TRBV11-2, the J gene TRBJ2-1; 7 nucleotides agree with TRBD2. Trimming removed 8 bases from V and 6 bases from J; junction bases left unmatched: 7. Per germline, CDR1 SGHAT and CDR2 FQNNGV. This CDR3 comprises 13 residues. DNA of the CDR3: TGTGCCAGCGGATGGGGGGGGGGCAATGAGCAGTTCTTC. Its protein is CASGWGGGNEQFF.

This clonotype was recorded many times. The chain couples TRBV28 to TRBJ1-1, with 7 bases that match TRBD1. This CDR3 comprises 14 residues. V shed 8 bases and J 0 bases; nucleotides not matched to a gene: 6. CDR1 is MDHEN and CDR2 is SYDVKM in the germline V gene. The CDR3 sequence: CASHRQGMNTEAFF. Written as DNA, the CDR3 is TGTGCCAGCCACAGACAGGGAATGAACACTGAAGCTTTCTTT.

This clonotype was counted ten times or more. V and J are TRBV19 and TRBJ2-1, with TRBD2 matching over 8 bases. Germline-derived CDR1 and CDR2 are LNHDA and SQIVND (reference sequence). CDR3 size: 13 residues. V shed 4 bases, J shed 10 bases, and the junction held 6 bases outside the gene matches. CDR3 DNA sequence: TGTGCCAGTAGTACCTCCGGCGGGGGGGAGCAGTTCTTC. It translates to CASSTSGGGEQFF.

This clonotype was seen repeatedly, ten times or more. This chain joins TRBV5-8 and TRBJ1-2; 7 positions match TRBD1. The CDR3 covers 13 residues. The V gene end was trimmed by 4 bases and the J gene end by 5 bases; junction bases not matched to a gene: 5. Germline CDR1 and CDR2: SGHTS and YDEGEE. The CDR3 DNA reads TGTGCCAGCAGCCGGCAGACAGGGTATGGCTACACCTTC. This gives the protein CASSRQTGYGYTF.

In its sample, this clonotype was seen many times. CDR3 amino acids: CSATPGGGYTF. CDR3 coding DNA: TGCAGCGCCACACCAGGGGGTGGCTACACCTTC. This chain joins TRBV29-1 and TRBJ1-2, with 7 positions matching TRBD1. Germline V CDR1 and CDR2: SQVTM, ANQGSEA. This CDR3 is built from 11 residues. J was trimmed by 7 bases and V by 7 bases; bases with no gene match: 6.

The rearrangement uses TRBV28 and TRBJ1-4, with 9 bases that match TRBD1. Germline CDR1 MDHEN, CDR2 SYDVKM. The J segment lost 5 bases and the V segment lost 5 bases, leaving 9 bases of the junction unmatched. The CDR3 spans 16 residues. CDR3 sequence reads: CASSEWTGDDNEKLFF. The CDR3, as DNA: TGTGCCAGCAGTGAATGGACAGGGGACGACAATGAAAAACTGTTTTTT.

About this clonotype: This may be a read error: a much more frequent sequence differs by one nucleotide. V and J are TRBV6-5 and TRBJ2-5; no firm D call. CDR3 size: 13 residues. Per germline, CDR1 MNHEY and CDR2 SVGAGI. The CDR3 sequence: CASSLGEEETHYF. CDR3 DNA: TGTGCCAGCAGTTTAGGTGAAGAAGAGACCCACTACTTC.

V gene TRBV7-9 combines with J gene TRBJ1-1; D unclear. The CDR3 has 13 amino acids. The germline V gene has CDR1 SEHNR and CDR2 FQNEAQ (reference sequence). Trimming shortened V by 6 bases and J by 9 bases, and 17 bases separated the two germline ends. The CDR3 sequence: CASSQRPDRQAFF. The CDR3 DNA is TGTGCCAGCAGTCAGCGGCCTGACCGTCAAGCTTTCTTT. Looking up the rest from reference TRBV7-9 and TRBJ1-1 gives the full variable domain: DTGVSQNPRHKITKRGQNVTFRCDPISEHNRLYWYRQTLGQGPEFLTYFQNEAQLEKSRLLSDRFSAERPKGSFSTLEIQRTEQGDSAMYLCASSQRPDRQAFFGQGTRLTVV.

In its sample, this clonotype was seen many times. This sequence joins TRBV5-5 and TRBJ2-7, with 7 bases lining up with TRBD1. Germline V CDR1 and CDR2: SGHKS, YYEKEE (reference sequence). The CDR3 length is 13 residues. The V gene end was trimmed by 3 bases and the J gene end by 3 bases; junction bases not matched to a gene: 3. The CDR3 DNA is TGTGCCAGCAGCTCCCGGGACAGCTACGAGCAGTACTTC. Translation: CASSSRDSYEQYF.

For the CDR3, the DNA is TGTGCCAGCAGCTTGGCTAGCGGGGGGCATATTGAGACCCAGTACTTC. Translation gives CASSLASGGHIETQYF. The gene calls are TRBV7-2 and TRBJ2-5; TRBD2 aligns across 11 bases. The CDR3 spans 16 residues. V dropped 3 bases and J dropped 5; count of bases not matched to a gene: 8. CDR1 and CDR2 (germline): SGHTA, FQGNSA.

J is TRBJ2-7 and V is TRBV20-1, with 9 bases matching TRBD1. The ends lost 3 bases at V and 5 bases at J; junction bases unmatched: 8. Germline V CDR1 and CDR2: DFQATT, SNEGSKA (reference sequence). The CDR3 is made up of 14 amino acids. The CDR3 loop reads CSARTQGAYDEQYF. In DNA, the CDR3 is TGCAGTGCTAGGACACAGGGGGCGTATGACGAGCAGTACTTC.

This chain uses TRBV5-1 with TRBJ1-1; no clear D gene. V was clipped by 2 bases and J by 11 bases, with 10 bases between them. Germline V gene data show CDR1 as SGHRS and CDR2 as YFSETQ. This CDR3 has 11 residues. CDR3 sequence: CASSFNNVAFF. The CDR3 coding sequence is TGCGCCAGCAGCTTCAATAACGTGGCTTTCTTT. Full variable domain (rest looked up from reference TRBV5-1 and TRBJ1-1): KAGVTQTPRYLIKTRGQQVTLSCSPISGHRSVSWYQQTPGQGLQFLFEYFSETQRNKGNFPGRFSGRQFSNSRSEMNVSTLELGDSALYLCASSFNNVAFFGQGTRLTVV.

This clonotype appeared a few times. The chain uses TRBV7-9 and TRBJ1-4, with unresolved D. The germline V and J ends were trimmed by 6 bases and 2 bases, with 10 bases remaining between them. This CDR3 comprises 14 residues. Germline-derived CDR1 and CDR2 are SEHNR and FQNEAQ (reference sequence). The CDR3 protein is CASRSTATNEKLFF. CDR3 DNA sequence: TGTGCCAGCAGAAGTACAGCTACTAATGAAAAACTGTTTTTT. The full variable domain, in which reference TRBV7-9 and TRBJ1-4 provide the parts outside the CDR3, is DTGVSQNPRHKITKRGQNVTFRCDPISEHNRLYWYRQTLGQGPEFLTYFQNEAQLEKSRLLSDRFSAERPKGSFSTLEIQRTEQGDSAMYLCASRSTATNEKLFFGSGTQLSVL.

This clonotype appeared many times. The rearrangement uses TRBV29-1 and TRBJ2-5; a weak D match, TRBD2 (5 bases). The length of the CDR3 is 12 residues. V lost 6 bases and J 4 bases, leaving 12 bases between the germline ends. Germline CDR1 reads SQVTM; CDR2 reads ANQGSEA. CDR3 sequence: CSVERVLETQYF. CDR3 DNA: TGCAGCGTGGAGAGGGTGTTAGAGACCCAGTACTTC. The entire variable domain, with the rest obtained from reference TRBV29-1 and TRBJ2-5, is as follows: SAVISQKPSRDICQRGTSLTIQCQVDSQVTMMFWYRQQPGQSLTLIATANQGSEATYESGFVIDKFPISRPNLTFSTLTVSNMSPEDSSIYLCSVERVLETQYFGPGTRLLVL.

This chain links TRBV29-1 with TRBJ2-7, with TRBD2 matching over 13 bases. J was trimmed by 2 bases and V by 0 bases; bases with no gene match: 4. Per the germline V gene, CDR1 is SQVTM and CDR2 is ANQGSEA. The CDR3 length is 16 residues. The CDR3 coding sequence is TGCAGCGTTGAAGACCAAGGACTAGCGGGAGCCTACGAGCAGTACTTC. Amino acids: CSVEDQGLAGAYEQYF.

The sample holds many counts of this clonotype. This chain connects TRBV5-1 to TRBJ1-1; possibly TRBD1 for D (6 bases). This CDR3 spans 11 amino acids. In germline, CDR1 is SGHRS, CDR2 YFSETQ. V was clipped by 5 bases and J by 7 bases, with 9 bases between them. In DNA, the CDR3 is TGCGCCAGCAGGGAGGACAGTGAAGCTTTCTTT. It encodes CASREDSEAFF. The whole variable domain, filled in from reference TRBV5-1 and TRBJ1-1, reads KAGVTQTPRYLIKTRGQQVTLSCSPISGHRSVSWYQQTPGQGLQFLFEYFSETQRNKGNFPGRFSGRQFSNSRSEMNVSTLELGDSALYLCASREDSEAFFGQGTRLTVV.

Only a few counts were recorded for this clonotype. The chain uses TRBV5-4 and TRBJ2-1; the match to TRBD1 covers 9 bases. Germline CDR1 reads SGHNT; CDR2 reads YYREEE (reference sequence). J lost 9 bases, V lost 4 bases, and 5 bases had no gene match. The CDR3 spans 13 residues. Here the CDR3 reads CASSGTGPGEQFF. The DNA of the CDR3 is TGTGCCAGCAGCGGGACAGGGCCGGGTGAGCAGTTCTTC.

This clonotype showed up many times. The gene calls are TRBV29-1 and TRBJ2-7, with 11 bases identical to TRBD1. V shed 6 bases and J 2 bases; nucleotides not matched to a gene: 6. Germline V gives CDR1 SQVTM, CDR2 ANQGSEA. The CDR3 has 14 amino acids. The CDR3 region is CSVTGTGGPYEQYF. The CDR3 nucleotides read TGCAGCGTCACCGGGACAGGGGGTCCCTACGAGCAGTACTTC.

This clonotype was detected many times. The chain employs TRBV20-1 and TRBJ2-3, with D unclear. Germline lookup yields CDR1 DFQATT and CDR2 SNEGSKA (reference sequence). The CDR3 runs 11 residues. With 3 bases removed from V and 5 bases from J, the gap between germline ends came to 6 bases. The CDR3: CSASDGDTQYF. In DNA form, the CDR3 reads TGCAGTGCTAGCGACGGAGATACGCAGTATTTT.